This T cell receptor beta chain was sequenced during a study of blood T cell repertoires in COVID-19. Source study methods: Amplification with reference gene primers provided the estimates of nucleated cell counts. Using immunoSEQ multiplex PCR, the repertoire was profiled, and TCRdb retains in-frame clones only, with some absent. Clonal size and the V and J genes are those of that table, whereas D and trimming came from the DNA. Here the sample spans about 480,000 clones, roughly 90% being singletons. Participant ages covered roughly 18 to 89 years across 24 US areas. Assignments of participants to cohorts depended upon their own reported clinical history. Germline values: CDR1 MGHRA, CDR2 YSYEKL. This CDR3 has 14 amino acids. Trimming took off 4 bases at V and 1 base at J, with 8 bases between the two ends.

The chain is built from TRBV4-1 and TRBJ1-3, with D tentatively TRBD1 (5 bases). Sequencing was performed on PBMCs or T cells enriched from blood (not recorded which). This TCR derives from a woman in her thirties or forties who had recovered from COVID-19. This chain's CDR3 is CASSPGASGNTIYF. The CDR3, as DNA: TGCGCCAGCAGCCCTGGGGCTTCTGGAAACACCATATATTTT.